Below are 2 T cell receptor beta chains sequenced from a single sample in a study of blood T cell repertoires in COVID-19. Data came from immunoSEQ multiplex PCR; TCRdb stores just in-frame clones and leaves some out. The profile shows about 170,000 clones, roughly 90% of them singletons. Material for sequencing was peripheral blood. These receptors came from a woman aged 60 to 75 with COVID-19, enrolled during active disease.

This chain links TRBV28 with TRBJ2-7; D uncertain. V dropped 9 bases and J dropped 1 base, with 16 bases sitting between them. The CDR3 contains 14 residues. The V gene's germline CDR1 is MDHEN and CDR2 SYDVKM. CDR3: CASSNSRFSYEQYF. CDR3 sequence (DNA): TGTGCCAGTTCGAACTCCCGTTTTTCCTACGAGCAGTACTTC. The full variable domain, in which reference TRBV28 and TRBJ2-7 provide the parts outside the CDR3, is DVKVTQSSRYLVKRTGEKVFLECVQDMDHENMFWYRQDPGLGLRLIYFSYDVKMKEKGDIPEGYSVSREKKERFSLILESASTNQTSMYLCASSNSRFSYEQYFGPGTRLTVT.

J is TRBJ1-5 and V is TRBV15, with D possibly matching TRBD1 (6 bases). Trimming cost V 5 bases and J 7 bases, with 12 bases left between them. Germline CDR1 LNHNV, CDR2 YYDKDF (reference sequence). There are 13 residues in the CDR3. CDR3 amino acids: CATSYRAQQPQHF. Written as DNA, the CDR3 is TGTGCCACCAGCTACAGGGCACAGCAGCCCCAGCATTTT.